A single sample is the source of the 22 T cell receptor beta chains below, sequenced in a study of Tregs in tolerant kidney transplant recipients. Mixed chimerism was transient after nonmyeloablative marrow transplants from related graft donors. Data came from immunoSEQ multiplex PCR; TCRdb stores just in-frame clones and leaves some out. The repertoire table contains 14,000 or so clones. The sequencing here drew on CD8+ T cells from blood (PBMCs), taken 6 months after the transplant. These TCRs come from a human patient who received a combined kidney and bone marrow transplant. Some T cells may possibly be graft donor cells.

On this clone: The missing CDR3 end, 3 residues past where the read stops, is filled in from the germline J gene. V usage is TRBV20-1 and J usage is TRBJ2-7, with D hard to call. The CDR3 runs 12 residues. The V end was cut by 4 bases, the J end by 0 bases, with 7 bases between. The germline V gene has CDR1 DFQATT and CDR2 SNEGSKA (reference sequence). CDR3 residues: CSAKDFSYEQYF. The DNA read from the CDR3 is TGCAGTGCTAAAGACTTCTCCTACGAG.

Details on this clone: The DNA ends 3 residues before the CDR3 does, and the rest of the CDR3 is filled in from the germline J gene. The V call is TRBV10-3, the J call TRBJ2-1; 9 positions agree with TRBD2. Trimming cost V 1 base and J 5 bases; bases outside gene matches: 12. The CDR3 has 18 amino acids. In germline, CDR1 is ENHRY, CDR2 SYGVKD. CDR3 DNA (partial): TGTGCCATCAGTGAGTTGAGAGCGGGAGGCCAGGGAGACAATGAG. It encodes CAISELRAGGQGDNE. The complete CDR3 protein is CAISELRAGGQGDNEQFF.

Note on this clone: The read finishes 3 residues shy of the CDR3 end, and the germline J gene is used to complete it. This rearrangement joins TRBV10-3 to TRBJ1-1; 7 positions agree with TRBD1. The germline V gene encodes CDR1 ENHRY and CDR2 SYGVKD. The CDR3 has 13 amino acids. The J segment lost 0 bases and the V segment lost 10 bases, leaving 5 bases of the junction unmatched. Here the CDR3 reads CATLTGMNTEAFF. Incomplete CDR3 DNA: TGTGCCACCCTGACAGGGATGAACACTGAA.

Remarks on this clone: The read comes to an end 3 residues before the CDR3 does, leaving the germline J gene to fill in the end. The genes are TRBV7-9 and TRBJ2-5; unclear D gene. The germline V gene encodes CDR1 SEHNR and CDR2 FQNEAQ (reference sequence). There are 15 residues in the CDR3. The CDR3 is CASSPPNQRTDTQYF. The DNA read from the CDR3 is TGTGCCAGCAGCCCCCCAAACCAGAGAACAGATACC.

CDR3 sequence reads: CASSLAGITNVLFF. The CDR3 DNA, read in part, is TGTGCCAGCAGTTTGGCAGGGATAACCAACGTA. V usage is TRBV12-3 or TRBV12-4 and J usage is TRBJ1-4, with D possibly TRBD1 on 5 matching bases. With the read ending 3 residues before the CDR3 end, the germline J gene is used to fill in that end. The CDR3 loop spans 14 amino acids.

CDR3 in amino acids: CASSEDRLAALYNEQFF. CDR3 DNA, as far as it was read: TGTGCCAGCAGTGAAGATCGACTAGCAGCTCTCTACAATGAG. The V and J genes are TRBV6-1 and TRBJ2-1, with 7 bases lining up with TRBD2. The read finishes 3 residues shy of the CDR3 end, and the germline J gene is used to complete it. Germline V CDR1 and CDR2: MNHNS, SASEGT. This CDR3 has 17 residues. V lost 1 base, J lost 3 bases, and 9 bases stayed unmatched.

The CDR3 DNA, read in part, is TGTGCCAGCAGTTACGTGGCAATACAAGAGACC. Its translation: CASSYVAIQET. The full-length CDR3 reads as CASSYVAIQETQYF. This chain links TRBV6-2 or TRBV6-3 with TRBJ2-5; D unclear. The CDR3 end lies 3 residues beyond the end of the read and is filled in from the germline J gene. Germline CDR1 reads MNHEY; CDR2 reads SVGEGT. Trimming removed 2 bases from V and 2 bases from J, with 9 bases in between. This CDR3 contains 14 residues.

The covered CDR3 bases are TGTGCCAGCAGCTCACGGGACAGCCAAGAGACC. Translating it yields CASSSRDSQET. The CDR3 as a whole reads CASSSRDSQETQYF. The chain uses TRBV11-3 and TRBJ2-5; 7 bases match TRBD1. The read gets to within 3 residues of the CDR3 end, and the germline J gene fills in the rest. This CDR3 contains 14 residues. The V and J ends lost 4 bases and 1 base, in that order; junction bases with no gene match: 3. Germline CDR1 reads SGHNT; CDR2 reads YENEEA.

Comments on this clone: The CDR3 is cut off 3 residues early in the read; its end comes from the germline J gene. The sample carries other DNA sequences with the same CDR3. The chain links TRBV11-2 to TRBJ2-7; D perhaps matches TRBD1 (5 bases). Germline V CDR1 and CDR2: SGHAT, FQNNGV. The V gene lost 2 bases and the J gene lost 1 base, with 6 bases spanning the gap. The CDR3 extends over 13 amino acids. The CDR3 sequence is CASSLQGSYEQYF. Incomplete CDR3 DNA: TGTGCCAGCAGCTTACAGGGTTCCTACGAG.

About this clone: With the read ending 3 residues before the CDR3 end, the germline J gene is used to fill in that end. The V gene is TRBV6-2 or TRBV6-3, the J gene TRBJ2-7; possible D gene TRBD1, 6 bases. This CDR3 contains 14 residues. The germline gives CDR1 MNHEY, CDR2 SVGEGT. The V and J ends lost 8 bases and 4 bases respectively, with 18 bases between them. CDR3 bases read: TGTGCCAGCGCGCAGGGGAAGGAGTGGTACGAG. The encoded protein is CASAQGKEWYE. The CDR3, in full, reads CASAQGKEWYEQYF.

Of note for this clone: Coverage ceases 3 residues before the CDR3 finishes, and the germline J gene fills in the end. The genes are TRBV29-1 and TRBJ2-7; TRBD1 is a possible D gene (6 bases). V shed 7 bases and J shed 3 bases, with 25 bases lying between them. Germline loops: CDR1 SQVTM, CDR2 ANQGSEA. The CDR3 loop spans 16 amino acids. The DNA read from the CDR3 is TGCAGCGGGACCTCGAGGGGATCCAGGGGCCGCTACGAG. Its translation: CSGTSRGSRGRYE. The CDR3 reads in full as CSGTSRGSRGRYEQYF.

Concerning this clone itself: The CDR3 is cut off 3 residues early in the read; its end comes from the germline J gene. The chain is built from TRBV18 and TRBJ2-2, with TRBD1 identical over 9 bases. The V gene's germline CDR1 is KGHSH and CDR2 LQKENI. The CDR3 is made up of 17 amino acids. CDR3 amino acids: CASSRGTGTHYNSPLFF. Incomplete CDR3 DNA: TGTGCCAGCTCACGGGGGACAGGGACCCACTATAATTCACCG.

A note on this clone: Read sequence stops 3 residues before the CDR3 end, and the germline J gene provides the missing end. The V and J genes are TRBV23-1 and TRBJ2-3; the D gene is possibly TRBD2 (6 bases). TRBV23-1 is filed as an ORF, its function uncertain. This CDR3 comprises 16 residues. CDR3 DNA (partial): TGCGCCAGCAGTCAATCGGGCGCGGGGTGCAATCAGCCG. Amino acids: CASSQSGAGCNQP. The whole CDR3 sequence reads CASSQSGAGCNQPQYF.

As to this clone: The read ends 3 residues shy of where the CDR3 ends; the end is completed using the germline J gene. The chain carries TRBV5-1 and TRBJ2-6; D perhaps matches TRBD1 (6 bases). Germline-derived CDR1 and CDR2 are SGHRS and YFSETQ. CDR3 size: 16 residues. Trimming removed 1 base from V and 2 bases from J, with 10 bases in between. CDR3 loop: CASSLLWGPGANVLTF. Partial CDR3 DNA: TGCGCCAGCAGCTTGCTATGGGGGCCTGGGGCCAACGTC.

In the case of this clone: The CDR3 goes on 3 residues after the read ends, and that part is filled in from the germline J gene. This chain connects TRBV7-9 to TRBJ1-4; tentatively, D is TRBD1 (5 bases). The germline CDR1 and CDR2 sequences are SEHNR and FQNEAQ (reference sequence). The CDR3 is made up of 15 amino acids. CDR3: CASSLAGGGANVLFF. The CDR3 bases that were read are TGTGCCAGCAGCTTAGCGGGCGGTGGGGCCAACGTA.

Regarding this clone: The CDR3 end falls 3 residues outside the read, so it is completed with the germline J gene. This chain links TRBV20-1 with TRBJ2-2; 10 positions match TRBD1. CDR1 and CDR2 from the germline V gene are DFQATT and SNEGSKA (reference sequence). The length of the CDR3 is 14 residues. Here the CDR3 reads CSAFPLGTGEKLFF. The CDR3 DNA, read in part, is TGCAGTGCTTTCCCTCTAGGGACAGGGGAAAAG.

With regard to this clone: The read ends 3 residues before the CDR3 terminus; that terminus is restored from the germline J gene. The V and J genes are TRBV2 and TRBJ2-7; D is unclear. CDR3 length: 13 residues. Germline CDR1 is SNHLY and CDR2 is FYNNEI. The V end lost 8 bases, the J end lost 3 bases, and 14 bases lay between the germline ends. The covered CDR3 bases are TGTGCCAGCCTCCCGAGCGAACTCTACGAG. Translated: CASLPSELYE. The whole CDR3 region reads CASLPSELYEQYF.

Regarding this clone: The read falls 3 residues short of the CDR3 end, and the missing part is taken from the germline J gene. This chain joins TRBV29-1 and TRBJ1-2; the match to TRBD1 covers 8 bases. The germline V gene has CDR1 SQVTM and CDR2 ANQGSEA. This CDR3 is built from 16 residues. Incomplete CDR3 DNA: TGCAGCGTAGCTGCGACGGGCCCCGGACAGGGTCGCGGC. Amino acids: CSVAATGPGQGRG. In full, the CDR3 is CSVAATGPGQGRGYTF.

For this clone: Coverage ceases 3 residues before the CDR3 finishes, and the germline J gene fills in the end. The V and J genes are TRBV20-1 and TRBJ1-2; the D gene is possibly TRBD1 (5 bases). The V gene lost 0 bases and the J gene lost 4 bases, with 9 bases spanning the gap. This CDR3 has 13 residues. CDR1 is DFQATT, CDR2 SNEGSKA, per germline (reference sequence). The CDR3 reads CSARDPGGYGYTF. The sequenced part of the CDR3 DNA is TGCAGTGCTAGAGATCCGGGGGGCTATGGC.

As regards this clone: The CDR3 is cut off 3 residues early in the read; its end comes from the germline J gene. This chain connects TRBV2 to TRBJ2-7, with TRBD2 matching 10 bases. The CDR3 covers 15 residues. Germline CDR1 reads SNHLY; CDR2 reads FYNNEI. V was clipped by 0 bases and J by 4 bases; unmatched bases: 3. The part of the CDR3 DNA that was read is TGTGCCAGCAGTGAAGCGGGACTAGCGTGGTACGAG. Translating gives CASSEAGLAWYE. The whole CDR3 is CASSEAGLAWYEQYF. Variable domain in full (rest from reference TRBV2 and TRBJ2-7): EPEVTQTPSHQVTQMGQEVILRCVPISNHLYFYWYRQILGQKVEFLVSFYNNEISEKSEIFDDQFSVERPDGSNFTLKIRSTKLEDSAMYFCASSEAGLAWYEQYFGPGTRLTVT.

Worth noting for this clone: The read finishes 3 residues shy of the CDR3 end, and the germline J gene is used to complete it. This rearrangement joins TRBV30 to TRBJ2-3, with TRBD2 identical over 9 bases. V dropped 3 bases and J dropped 2; count of bases not matched to a gene: 6. Germline lookup yields CDR1 GTSNPN and CDR2 SVGIG (reference sequence). CDR3 length: 15 amino acids. Incomplete CDR3 DNA: TGTGCCTGGAGCTCTGGACTAGCGAACACAGATACG. Protein product: CAWSSGLANTDT. The complete CDR3 sequence is CAWSSGLANTDTQYF.

Remarks on this clone: The DNA ends 3 residues before the CDR3 does, and the rest of the CDR3 is filled in from the germline J gene. The chain joins TRBV28 to TRBJ1-1; D unclear. This CDR3 is built from 17 residues. Germline values: CDR1 MDHEN, CDR2 SYDVKM. V lost 4 bases and J 1 base, leaving 19 bases between the germline ends. The DNA read from the CDR3 is TGTGCCAGCAGTTGGCAGAGGCTCGTGGCATCGAACACTGAA. Translating gives CASSWQRLVASNTE. Given in full, the CDR3 is CASSWQRLVASNTEAFF. Using reference TRBV28 and TRBJ1-1 for the parts outside the CDR3, the full variable domain is DVKVTQSSRYLVKRTGEKVFLECVQDMDHENMFWYRQDPGLGLRLIYFSYDVKMKEKGDIPEGYSVSREKKERFSLILESASTNQTSMYLCASSWQRLVASNTEAFFGQGTRLTVV.